This T cell receptor (beta chain) was documented in a study of T cell responses to AZD1222 COVID-19 vaccine. Regarding the study as a whole: After two AZD1222 doses, spike-specific TCR breadth and depth rose versus day 0. Clonal diversity was possibly underestimated; the donors were predominantly white British and more often female. Unmutated variant regions are reportedly the target of nearly half of TCRs that are spike-specific.

The table came from immunoSEQ multiplex PCR; TCRdb's copy has only in-frame clones and leaves some out. The sample contains more than 150,000 clones, about nine tenths of which appear only once. The CDR3 spans 13 residues. Trimming cost V 5 bases and J 0 bases, with 7 bases left between them. CDR1 and CDR2 (germline): MNHEY, SVGEGT. Notes on this clone: The antigen remains unidentified.

This TCR was recovered from an adult in good health. The chain has TRBV6-2 or TRBV6-3 and TRBJ1-1; no clear D gene. The material sequenced was peripheral blood, taken on day 0 of AZD1222 vaccination. The CDR3 reads CASSNRVNTEAFF. CDR3 nucleotide sequence: TGTGCCAGCAGTAATCGGGTGAACACTGAAGCTTTCTTT.